This TCR beta chain was captured by sequencing in a study of T cell responses to AZD1222 COVID-19 vaccine. Repertoires were generated with immunoSEQ multiplex PCR, while TCRdb's copy carries only in-frame clones and drops some. The sample holds 100,000 to 150,000 clones; roughly 91% are singletons and the top ten take less than 6%. V lost 4 bases, J lost 9 bases, and 6 bases stayed unmatched. This CDR3 is 13 amino acids long. Germline lookup yields CDR1 SNHLY and CDR2 FYNNEI. Notes on this clone: As yet, its antigen is unknown.

Study observations and caveats: Spike was spanned by vaccine-associated CD4 TCRs, with dominance at 160-218 and 743-854. None of the repertoires were sampled until the peak T cell response had passed. Donors were largely white British and mainly female; clonal diversity was possibly underestimated. Two doses of AZD1222 preceded a rise in Spike-specific TCR breadth and depth.

Sequences were derived from peripheral blood, sampled 28 days after the second AZD1222 dose. This chain uses TRBV2 with TRBJ1-3; 7 bases match TRBD1. This TCR came from an adult who received the AZD1222 COVID-19 vaccine. The CDR3 protein is CASSGETGTTIYF. CDR3 DNA sequence: TGTGCCAGCAGTGGAGAGACAGGGACCACCATATATTTT. The full variable domain, in which reference TRBV2 and TRBJ1-3 provide the parts outside the CDR3, is EPEVTQTPSHQVTQMGQEVILRCVPISNHLYFYWYRQILGQKVEFLVSFYNNEISEKSEIFDDQFSVERPDGSNFTLKIRSTKLEDSAMYFCASSGETGTTIYFGEGSWLTVV.